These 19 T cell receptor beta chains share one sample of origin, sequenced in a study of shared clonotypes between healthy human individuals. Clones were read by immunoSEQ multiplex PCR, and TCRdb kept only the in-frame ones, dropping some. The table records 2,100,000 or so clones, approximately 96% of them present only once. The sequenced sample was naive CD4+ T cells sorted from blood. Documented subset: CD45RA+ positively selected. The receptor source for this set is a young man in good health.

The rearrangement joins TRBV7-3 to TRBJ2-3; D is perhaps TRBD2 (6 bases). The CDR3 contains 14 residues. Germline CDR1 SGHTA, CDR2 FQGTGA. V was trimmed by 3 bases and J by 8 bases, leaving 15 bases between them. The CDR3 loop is CASSLGGLEGTQYF. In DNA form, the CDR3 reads TGTGCCAGCAGCTTGGGAGGTCTGGAGGGTACGCAGTATTTT.

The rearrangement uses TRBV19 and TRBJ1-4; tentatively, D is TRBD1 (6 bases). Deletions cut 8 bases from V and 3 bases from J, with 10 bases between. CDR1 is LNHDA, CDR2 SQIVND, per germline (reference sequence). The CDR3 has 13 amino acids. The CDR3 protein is CASVGQPNEKLFF. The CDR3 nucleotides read TGTGCCAGTGTCGGACAGCCTAATGAAAAACTGTTTTTT.

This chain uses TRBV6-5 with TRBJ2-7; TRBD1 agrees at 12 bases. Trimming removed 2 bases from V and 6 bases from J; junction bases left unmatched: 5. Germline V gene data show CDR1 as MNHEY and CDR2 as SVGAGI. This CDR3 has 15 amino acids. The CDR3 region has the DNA TGTGCCAGCAGTTACATTGGGACAGGGGGCCTCGAGCAGTACTTC. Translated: CASSYIGTGGLEQYF.

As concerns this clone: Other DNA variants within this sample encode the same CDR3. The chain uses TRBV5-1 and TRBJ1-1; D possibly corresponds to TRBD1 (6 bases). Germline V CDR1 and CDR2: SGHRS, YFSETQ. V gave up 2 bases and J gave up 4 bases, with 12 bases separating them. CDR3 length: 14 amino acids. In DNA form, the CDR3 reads TGCGCCAGCAGCTTACAGGGACTCGGCACTGAAGCTTTCTTT. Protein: CASSLQGLGTEAFF.

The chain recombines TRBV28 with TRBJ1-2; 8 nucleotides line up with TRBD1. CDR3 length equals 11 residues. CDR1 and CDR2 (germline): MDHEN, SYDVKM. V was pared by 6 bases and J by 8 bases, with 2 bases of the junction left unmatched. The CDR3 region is CASSTGGGYTF. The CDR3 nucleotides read TGTGCCAGCAGCACAGGGGGAGGCTACACCTTC.

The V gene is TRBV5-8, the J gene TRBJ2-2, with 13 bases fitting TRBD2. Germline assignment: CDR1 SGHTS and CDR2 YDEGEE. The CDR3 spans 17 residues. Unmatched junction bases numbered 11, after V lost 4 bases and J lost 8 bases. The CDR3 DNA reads TGTGCCAGCAGCCCCGCGATGACTAGCGGGGGGACGGGGGAGCTGTTTTTT. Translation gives CASSPAMTSGGTGELFF.

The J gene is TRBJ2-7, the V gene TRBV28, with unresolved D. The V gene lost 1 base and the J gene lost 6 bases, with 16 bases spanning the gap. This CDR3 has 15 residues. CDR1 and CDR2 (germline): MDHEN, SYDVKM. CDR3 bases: TGTGCCAGCAGTTTATCCGGACGGGCCAGCCTCGAGCAGTACTTC. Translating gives CASSLSGRASLEQYF.

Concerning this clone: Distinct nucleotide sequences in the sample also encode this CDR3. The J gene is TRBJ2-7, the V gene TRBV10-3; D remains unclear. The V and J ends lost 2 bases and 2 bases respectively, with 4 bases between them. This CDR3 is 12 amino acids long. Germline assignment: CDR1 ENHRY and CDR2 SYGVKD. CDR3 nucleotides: TGTGCCATCAGTGAGCAGCCCTACGAGCAGTACTTC. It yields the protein CAISEQPYEQYF.

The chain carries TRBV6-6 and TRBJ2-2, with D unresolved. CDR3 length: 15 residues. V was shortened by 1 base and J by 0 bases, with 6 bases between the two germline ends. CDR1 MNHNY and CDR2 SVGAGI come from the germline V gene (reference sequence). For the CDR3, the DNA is TGTGCCAGCAGTTACTTGGTAGCGAACACCGGGGAGCTGTTTTTT. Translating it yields CASSYLVANTGELFF.

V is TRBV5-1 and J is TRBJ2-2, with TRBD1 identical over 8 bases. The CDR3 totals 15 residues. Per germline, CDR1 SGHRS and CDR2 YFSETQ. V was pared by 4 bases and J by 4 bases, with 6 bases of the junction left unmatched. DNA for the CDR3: TGCGCCAGCAGCGCGGGACAGGCTTTCACCGGGGAGCTGTTTTTT. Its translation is CASSAGQAFTGELFF. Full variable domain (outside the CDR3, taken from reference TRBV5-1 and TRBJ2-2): KAGVTQTPRYLIKTRGQQVTLSCSPISGHRSVSWYQQTPGQGLQFLFEYFSETQRNKGNFPGRFSGRQFSNSRSEMNVSTLELGDSALYLCASSAGQAFTGELFFGEGSRLTVL.

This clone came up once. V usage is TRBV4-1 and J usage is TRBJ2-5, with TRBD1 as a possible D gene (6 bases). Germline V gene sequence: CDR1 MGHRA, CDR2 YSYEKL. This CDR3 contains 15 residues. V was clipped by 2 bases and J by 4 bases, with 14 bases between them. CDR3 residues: CASSQTPGQGETQYF. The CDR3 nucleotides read TGCGCCAGCAGCCAAACACCGGGACAAGGAGAGACCCAGTACTTC.

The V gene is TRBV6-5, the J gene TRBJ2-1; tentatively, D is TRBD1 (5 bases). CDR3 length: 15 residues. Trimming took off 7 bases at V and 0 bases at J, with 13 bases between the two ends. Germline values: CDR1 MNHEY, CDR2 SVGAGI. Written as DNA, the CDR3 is TGTGCCAGCATCAGGACAATAAGCTCCTACAATGAGCAGTTCTTC. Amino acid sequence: CASIRTISSYNEQFF.

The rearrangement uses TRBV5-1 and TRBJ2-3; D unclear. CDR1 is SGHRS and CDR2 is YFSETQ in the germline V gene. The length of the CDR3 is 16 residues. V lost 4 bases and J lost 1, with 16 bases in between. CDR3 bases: TGCGCCAGCAGCCAGTTAATGGTTCCCGGCACAGATACGCAGTATTTT. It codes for CASSQLMVPGTDTQYF.

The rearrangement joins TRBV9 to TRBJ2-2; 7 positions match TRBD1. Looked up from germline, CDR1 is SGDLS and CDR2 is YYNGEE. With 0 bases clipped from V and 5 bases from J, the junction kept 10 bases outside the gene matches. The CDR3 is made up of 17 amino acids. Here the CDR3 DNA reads TGTGCCAGCAGCGTAGGAGGAACAGGGGCAGGAACCGGGGAGCTGTTTTTT. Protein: CASSVGGTGAGTGELFF.

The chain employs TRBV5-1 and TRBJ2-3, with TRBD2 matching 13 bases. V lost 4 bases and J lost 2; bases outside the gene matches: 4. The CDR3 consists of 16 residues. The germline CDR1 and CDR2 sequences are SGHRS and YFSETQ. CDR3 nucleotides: TGCGCCAGCAGCGGAGGGACTAGCGGGGACACAGATACGCAGTATTTT. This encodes CASSGGTSGDTDTQYF.

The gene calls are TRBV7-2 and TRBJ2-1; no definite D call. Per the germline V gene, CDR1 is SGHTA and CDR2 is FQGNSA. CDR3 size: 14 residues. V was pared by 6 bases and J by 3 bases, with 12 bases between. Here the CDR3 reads CASRKTGVYNEQFF. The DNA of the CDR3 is TGTGCCAGCAGAAAAACTGGGGTCTACAATGAGCAGTTCTTC.

CDR3 sequence reads: CAISEGGALGTDTQYF. CDR3 bases: TGTGCCATCAGTGAGGGGGGGGCCCTCGGCACAGATACGCAGTATTTT. The rearrangement links TRBV10-3 to TRBJ2-3, with D possibly being TRBD2 (7 bases). The germline V gene has CDR1 ENHRY and CDR2 SYGVKD. Deletions cut 2 bases from V and 1 base from J, with 13 bases between. CDR3 size: 16 residues.

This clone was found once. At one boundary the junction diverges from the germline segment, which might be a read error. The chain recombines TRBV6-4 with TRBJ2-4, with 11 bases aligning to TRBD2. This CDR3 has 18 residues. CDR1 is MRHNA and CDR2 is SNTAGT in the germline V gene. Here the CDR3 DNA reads TGTGCCAGCAGTGACTGGCCTCTAGCGGGAGGTGGGCTAAACGTTCAGTACTTC. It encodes CASSDWPLAGGGLNVQYF.

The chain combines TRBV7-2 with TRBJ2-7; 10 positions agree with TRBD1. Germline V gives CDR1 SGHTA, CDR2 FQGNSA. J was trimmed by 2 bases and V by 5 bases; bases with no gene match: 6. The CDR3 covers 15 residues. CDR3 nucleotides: TGTGCCAGCAGCAAGAGACAGGGGGCGGCCTACGAGCAGTACTTC. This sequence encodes CASSKRQGAAYEQYF.